This entry lists 18 T cell receptor beta chains sequenced from one sample in a study of OX40 agonist ivuxolimab in advanced cancers. The protocol was immunoSEQ multiplex PCR, while the TCRdb copy is restricted to in-frame clones and leaves out a portion. The sample lists just over 80,000 clones; about 88% were seen once. The sample consisted of CD4+ or CD8+ T cells sorted from blood, taken in a trial of the OX40 agonist ivuxolimab. The receptor set was obtained from an adult with an advanced solid tumor such as melanoma, head and neck, liver or kidney cancer.

The chain recombines TRBV28 with TRBJ2-6, with unresolved D. Germline CDR1 and CDR2: MDHEN and SYDVKM. V was shortened by 7 bases and J by 0 bases, with 7 bases between the two germline ends. This CDR3 has 14 residues. In DNA form, the CDR3 reads TGTGCCAGCATTCATAGCTCTGGGGCCAACGTCCTGACTTTC. It codes for CASIHSSGANVLTF.

The sample holds a few counts of this clone. V usage is TRBV25-1 and J usage is TRBJ2-3; 7 nucleotides agree with TRBD1. The germline CDR1 and CDR2 sequences are MGHDK and SYGVNS. V lost 5 bases to trimming and J lost 1 base; unmatched junction nucleotides: 3. The CDR3 contains 14 residues. CDR3 DNA sequence: TGTGCCAGCAGTCCCGGACAGGGCACAGATACGCAGTATTTT. Its protein is CASSPGQGTDTQYF.

This clone was counted a single time. The V gene is TRBV10-1, the J gene TRBJ2-1; D is perhaps TRBD1 or TRBD2 (5 bases each). The V gene lost 3 bases and the J gene lost 7 bases, with 16 bases spanning the gap. The CDR3 has 15 residues. Looked up from germline, CDR1 is WNHNN and CDR2 is SYGVQD (reference sequence). The CDR3 DNA is TGCGCCAGCAGTGACGGCCAGGGTGGACTTAATGAGCAGTTCTTC. Translated, it gives CASSDGQGGLNEQFF.

The V gene is TRBV9, the J gene TRBJ2-1, with 9 bases fitting TRBD2. The CDR3 covers 15 residues. In germline, CDR1 is SGDLS, CDR2 YYNGEE. The V segment lost 3 bases and the J segment 0 bases; nucleotides outside the gene matches: 1. The CDR3 loop reads CASSERGDSYNEQFF. The CDR3, as DNA: TGTGCCAGCAGCGAGCGGGGGGACTCCTACAATGAGCAGTTCTTC.

This rearrangement joins TRBV7-6 to TRBJ2-7; 9 positions agree with TRBD1. The CDR3 is 15 residues long. Per the germline V gene, CDR1 is SGHVS and CDR2 is FNYEAQ. V shed 3 bases, J shed 5 bases, and the junction held 8 bases outside the gene matches. CDR3 DNA sequence: TGTGCCAGCAGCTTGGTACCGGGACAGGGTAACGAGCAGTACTTC. Translating gives CASSLVPGQGNEQYF. Drawing the rest from reference TRBV7-6 and TRBJ2-7, the complete variable domain is GAGVSQSPRYKVTKRGQDVALRCDPISGHVSLYWYRQALGQGPEFLTYFNYEAQQDKSGLPNDRFSAERPEGSISTLTIQRTEQRDSAMYRCASSLVPGQGNEQYFGPGTRLTVT.

This clone occurred a few times. This chain links TRBV29-1 with TRBJ1-2; 10 bases fit TRBD1. The CDR3 length is 17 residues. Germline-derived CDR1 and CDR2 are SQVTM and ANQGSEA. The V segment lost 4 bases and the J segment 4 bases; nucleotides outside the gene matches: 15. CDR3 region: CSVGGDSGQGFSYGYTF. In DNA, the CDR3 is TGCAGCGTTGGAGGGGACTCGGGACAGGGGTTTTCCTATGGCTACACCTTC.

The chain is built from TRBV7-9 and TRBJ2-2, with D perhaps being TRBD1 or TRBD2 (5 bases each). Per the germline V gene, CDR1 is SEHNR and CDR2 is FQNEAQ (reference sequence). V was pared by 3 bases and J by 6 bases, with 20 bases between. The CDR3 covers 17 residues. CDR3 amino acids: CASSFFGAGALSGELFF. The CDR3 DNA follows: TGTGCCAGCAGCTTCTTCGGGGCTGGAGCGTTATCCGGGGAGCTGTTTTTT.

V usage is TRBV5-1 and J usage is TRBJ2-7, with TRBD1 identical over 10 bases. After removal of 4 bases from V and 11 bases from J, the junction contained 15 bases not matched to a gene. Germline assignment: CDR1 SGHRS and CDR2 YFSETQ. The CDR3 loop spans 15 amino acids. Here the CDR3 DNA reads TGCGCCAGCAGCCCAGACAGGGGGCCGGTTAGGTCGGAGTACTTC. Translation gives CASSPDRGPVRSEYF.

This chain links TRBV27 with TRBJ2-2; 11 positions agree with TRBD2. The junction had 12 bases not matched to a gene; V was cut back by 2 bases and J by 7 bases. The germline gives CDR1 MNHEY, CDR2 SMNVEV (reference sequence). CDR3 length: 18 residues. The CDR3 DNA reads TGTGCCAGCAGTTTAGGGGCTAGCGGGAGGCTATTCTTCGGGGAGCTGTTTTTT. This codes for CASSLGASGRLFFGELFF.

Regarding this clone: Compared with germline, one end of the junction differs, possibly owing to a read error. The chain has TRBV30 and TRBJ1-1; weak D call: TRBD1 (5 bases). The CDR3 has 15 amino acids. Germline V lookup: CDR1 GTSNPN, CDR2 SVGIG (reference sequence). CDR3 in DNA: TGTACCTGGAGTGTTTGGGGGATCCCCAACACTGAAGCTTTCTTT. Its protein product is CTWSVWGIPNTEAFF.

This clone has just one count. V is TRBV6-5 and J is TRBJ2-5, with D possibly matching TRBD2 (6 bases). The ends were cut back, 8 bases at V and 5 bases at J, with 12 bases in the middle. Germline assignment: CDR1 MNHEY and CDR2 SVGAGI. The CDR3 runs 12 residues. The DNA of the CDR3 is TGTGCCAGCCGGGACTTTGCCGAGACCCAGTACTTC. It is translated as CASRDFAETQYF.

The chain employs TRBV10-3 and TRBJ1-1; 7 bases align to TRBD1. V lost 3 bases, J lost 0 bases, and 13 bases stayed unmatched. Germline CDR1 and CDR2: ENHRY and SYGVKD. The CDR3 has 18 amino acids. CDR3 region: CAISDWDSGSGMNTEAFF. Written as DNA, the CDR3 is TGTGCCATCAGTGACTGGGACAGCGGAAGCGGAATGAACACTGAAGCTTTCTTT.

This chain connects TRBV10-3 to TRBJ1-5, with TRBD1 identical over 8 bases. Germline lookup yields CDR1 ENHRY and CDR2 SYGVKD. V was pared by 4 bases and J by 3 bases, with 2 bases of the junction left unmatched. The CDR3 has 14 amino acids. The CDR3 region has the DNA TGTGCCATCAGTGGGGGACAGGTCAATCAGCCCCAGCATTTT. As protein: CAISGGQVNQPQHF.

The genes are TRBV11-2 and TRBJ2-5, with D possibly matching TRBD2 (6 bases). With 5 bases removed from V and 7 bases from J, the gap between germline ends came to 11 bases. This CDR3 spans 12 amino acids. Germline V gene lookup returns CDR1 SGHAT and CDR2 FQNNGV. The CDR3 reads CASSLNGGTQYF. The CDR3 DNA sequence: TGTGCCAGCAGCCTCAACGGGGGGACCCAGTACTTC.

This chain links TRBV2 with TRBJ1-2, with TRBD1 identical over 8 bases. The CDR3 loop spans 14 amino acids. The germline CDR1 and CDR2 sequences are SNHLY and FYNNEI. With 4 bases clipped from V and 5 bases from J, the junction kept 6 bases outside the gene matches. CDR3 sequence (DNA): TGTGCCAGCAGTGCCCAGGGGGCGTCGTATGGCTACACCTTC. Encoded protein: CASSAQGASYGYTF.

The chain employs TRBV19 and TRBJ2-1; 8 nucleotides line up with TRBD2. From germline, CDR1 is LNHDA and CDR2 SQIVND (reference sequence). The CDR3 totals 14 residues. The CDR3 spells CSSHSGSSDNEQFF. The CDR3 nucleotides read TGTTCTTCACACAGCGGGAGTAGCGACAATGAGCAGTTCTTC.

The chain links TRBV19 to TRBJ1-5; 8 positions match TRBD1. This CDR3 has 13 residues. The V gene's germline CDR1 is LNHDA and CDR2 SQIVND (reference sequence). V lost 5 bases, J lost 6 bases, and 3 bases stayed unmatched. CDR3 nucleotides: TGTGCCAGTAGTGTGGACAGGGTTCAGCCCCAGCATTTT. Amino acids: CASSVDRVQPQHF. Filled out from reference TRBV19 and TRBJ1-5, the complete variable domain reads DGGITQSPKYLFRKEGQNVTLSCEQNLNHDAMYWYRQDPGQGLRLIYYSQIVNDFQKGDIAEGYSVSREKKESFPLTVTSAQKNPTAFYLCASSVDRVQPQHFGDGTRLSIL.

The J gene is TRBJ2-7, the V gene TRBV30; D is unclear. Germline CDR1 GTSNPN, CDR2 SVGIG (reference sequence). V was trimmed by 2 bases and J by 7 bases, leaving 9 bases between them. CDR3 length: 11 residues. CDR3 protein: CAWSHVREQYF. For the CDR3, the DNA is TGTGCCTGGAGTCATGTGAGGGAGCAGTACTTC.